The 17 T cell receptor beta chains reported below all come from one sample, sequenced in a study of cytomegalovirus exposure and HLA in healthy donors. The PCR contained 60 Vbeta and 13 Jbeta primers. Sequencing was performed with immunoSEQ multiplex PCR; in TCRdb, only in-frame clones are kept and a portion is missing. The profile shows 120,000 to 150,000 clones, around three quarters of them singletons. Sequencing was carried out using PBMCs. The receptors were gathered from a man aged 18-30 years in good health and CMV-seronegative.

The chain has TRBV2 and TRBJ1-1, with TRBD1 matching 8 bases. V dropped 7 bases and J dropped 4; count of bases not matched to a gene: 8. Germline CDR1 SNHLY, CDR2 FYNNEI. The CDR3 contains 14 residues. The CDR3 DNA follows: TGTGCCAGCACCCAACAGGGGGGGGGCACTGAAGCTTTCTTT. Amino acid sequence: CASTQQGGGTEAFF.

This rearrangement joins TRBV6-5 to TRBJ2-5; possibly TRBD2 for D (5 bases). V was trimmed by 1 base and J by 11 bases, leaving 23 bases between them. The CDR3 sequence is 16 residues long. CDR1 and CDR2 (germline): MNHEY, SVGAGI. CDR3 residues: CASSYYVAGLLWEQYF. For the CDR3, the DNA is TGTGCCAGCAGTTACTACGTGGCGGGCCTACTTTGGGAGCAGTACTTC.

In its sample, this clone was seen a few times. The rearrangement joins TRBV19 to TRBJ1-5, with D maybe TRBD1 (5 bases). Germline lookup yields CDR1 LNHDA and CDR2 SQIVND (reference sequence). V was cut by 6 bases and J by 7 bases, with 16 bases left in between. This CDR3 is 14 amino acids long. The CDR3 loop reads CASRLGGVGQPQHF. The CDR3 coding sequence is TGTGCCAGTAGGCTGGGGGGGGTGGGACAGCCCCAGCATTTT. Drawing the rest from reference TRBV19 and TRBJ1-5, the complete variable domain is DGGITQSPKYLFRKEGQNVTLSCEQNLNHDAMYWYRQDPGQGLRLIYYSQIVNDFQKGDIAEGYSVSREKKESFPLTVTSAQKNPTAFYLCASRLGGVGQPQHFGDGTRLSIL.

The CDR3 loop reads CSVEGTAYEQYF. The CDR3 DNA sequence: TGCAGCGTTGAAGGGACAGCCTACGAGCAGTACTTC. The rearrangement joins TRBV29-1 to TRBJ2-7; tentative D call: TRBD1 (6 bases). V gave up 1 base and J gave up 2 bases, with 6 bases separating them. Germline V lookup: CDR1 SQVTM, CDR2 ANQGSEA. The CDR3 is made up of 12 amino acids.

With regard to this clone: Other nucleotide sequences from this sample produce the same CDR3. V gene TRBV2 combines with J gene TRBJ1-1, with D maybe TRBD1 (6 bases). The germline gives CDR1 SNHLY, CDR2 FYNNEI. Trimming removed 4 bases at V and 1 base at J, with 7 bases between. The CDR3 extends over 13 amino acids. CDR3 in amino acids: CASSVQGNTEAFF. In DNA, the CDR3 is TGTGCCAGCAGTGTACAGGGGAACACTGAAGCTTTCTTT.

This chain links TRBV2 with TRBJ1-5, with no clear D. V lost 3 bases, J lost 4 bases, and 7 bases lay in between. Germline values: CDR1 SNHLY, CDR2 FYNNEI. This CDR3 is built from 13 residues. CDR3 sequence (DNA): TGTGCCAGCAGTGACGGTCTGAATCAGCCCCAGCATTTT. Translating it yields CASSDGLNQPQHF.

The chain joins TRBV7-8 to TRBJ2-3, with D maybe TRBD2 (7 bases). CDR1 SGHVS and CDR2 FQNEAQ come from the germline V gene. V lost 3 bases, J lost 1 base, and 11 bases lay in between. The CDR3 length is 15 residues. In DNA form, the CDR3 reads TGTGCCAGCAGCTTGGGGGGGCAGGGCACAGATACGCAGTATTTT. Its translation is CASSLGGQGTDTQYF.

The chain recombines TRBV6-5 with TRBJ2-5; TRBD2 matches at 8 bases. V dropped 5 bases and J dropped 3; count of bases not matched to a gene: 11. The germline V gene encodes CDR1 MNHEY and CDR2 SVGAGI. CDR3 size: 16 residues. The CDR3 nucleotides read TGTGCCAGCAGTCACTATGCGGGGGGTACCAAAGAGACCCAGTACTTC. Its protein is CASSHYAGGTKETQYF.

The J gene is TRBJ1-4, the V gene TRBV4-1, with TRBD1 matching over 7 bases. Germline V gives CDR1 MGHRA, CDR2 YSYEKL. This CDR3 has 16 amino acids. Trimming removed 4 bases from V and 2 bases from J; junction bases left unmatched: 7. Written as DNA, the CDR3 is TGCGCCAGCAGCCGCTTTAGAGGGGGCACTAATGAAAAACTGTTTTTT. Its translation: CASSRFRGGTNEKLFF.

This clone was observed a single time. V is TRBV7-9 and J is TRBJ2-1; a possible D gene is TRBD2 (5 bases). The germline V gene has CDR1 SEHNR and CDR2 FQNEAQ (reference sequence). This CDR3 has 12 residues. V was shortened by 3 bases and J by 7 bases, with 7 bases between the two germline ends. CDR3 residues: CASSLRVNEQFF. The DNA of the CDR3 is TGTGCCAGCAGCTTGCGGGTAAATGAGCAGTTCTTC.

This clone was recorded a few times. Other nucleotide sequences in the sample specify the same CDR3. The CDR3 nucleotides are TGTGCCAGCAGCTTGGGGGGCAGGGACTATGGCTACACCTTC. Translating it yields CASSLGGRDYGYTF. The genes are TRBV5-6 and TRBJ1-2; a possible D gene is TRBD1 (5 bases). There are 14 residues in the CDR3. V was pared by 0 bases and J by 3 bases, with 9 bases between. Germline loops: CDR1 SGHDT, CDR2 YYEEEE.

This rearrangement joins TRBV5-1 to TRBJ2-3, with D possibly TRBD2 on 7 matching bases. Trimming removed 0 bases at V and 3 bases at J, with 11 bases between. The CDR3 is 15 residues long. Germline V gene sequence: CDR1 SGHRS, CDR2 YFSETQ. The chain's CDR3 is CASSLEGGPTDTQYF. The CDR3 DNA reads as TGCGCCAGCAGCTTGGAGGGGGGGCCGACAGATACGCAGTATTTT.

The chain couples TRBV15 to TRBJ1-1; unclear D gene. CDR1 and CDR2 (germline): LNHNV, YYDKDF (reference sequence). The CDR3 consists of 14 residues. The V gene lost 1 base and the J gene lost 1 base, with 7 bases spanning the gap. DNA for the CDR3: TGTGCCACCAGCAGAGCAGGTGCGAACACTGAAGCTTTCTTT. It yields the protein CATSRAGANTEAFF.

This clone was seen a single time. The V gene is TRBV7-8, the J gene TRBJ1-5; 11 nucleotides line up with TRBD1. CDR1 and CDR2 (germline): SGHVS, FQNEAQ. J gave up 11 bases and V 1 base, and 7 bases lay outside the gene matches. The CDR3 contains 15 residues. CDR3 DNA sequence: TGTGCCAGCAGCTTAGAGGACAGGGGGCGTAGGGCCCAGCATTTT. This encodes CASSLEDRGRRAQHF.

V usage is TRBV14 and J usage is TRBJ1-1; 8 bases are a match to TRBD1. J gave up 7 bases and V 1 base, and 8 bases lay outside the gene matches. The germline V gene has CDR1 SGHDN and CDR2 FVKESK. The CDR3 is 15 amino acids. The CDR3 here is CASSQVGGQDDEAFF. The DNA for the CDR3 is TGTGCCAGCAGCCAAGTGGGGGGACAGGACGATGAAGCTTTCTTT.

V and J are TRBV18 and TRBJ2-5, with a weak D call TRBD2 (5 bases). Trimming removed 3 bases from V and 7 bases from J, with 9 bases in between. The CDR3 has 12 amino acids. From germline, CDR1 is KGHSH and CDR2 LQKENI. The DNA of the CDR3 is TGTGCCAGCTCACCCAACGAGGGGACCCAGTACTTC. It encodes CASSPNEGTQYF.

The chain couples TRBV18 to TRBJ1-2; D perhaps matches TRBD1 (6 bases). Germline V lookup: CDR1 KGHSH, CDR2 LQKENI. V was shortened by 5 bases and J by 1 base, with 8 bases between the two germline ends. The CDR3 runs 13 residues. The CDR3 reads CASSLDSNYGYTF. In DNA, the CDR3 is TGTGCCAGCTCATTGGACAGTAACTATGGCTACACCTTC.